What follows are 13 T cell receptor beta chains derived from one specimen sequenced in a study of T-cell memory formation after mild COVID-19. Each CDR3 protein gets one entry after TCRdb re-called the 5' RACE reads with MiXCR. The sample has about 390,000 distinct CDR3 sequences; around 21% are singletons. The source material was PBMCs or a T cell subset sorted from them (not recorded which). These receptors were collected from an adult woman who had mild COVID-19 (a few samples of this study predate the infection). Cell type and time point are not known.

This clonotype turned up a few times. The chain is built from TRBV2 and TRBJ2-7; tentative D call: TRBD2 (6 bases). Per germline, CDR1 SNHLY and CDR2 FYNNEI. CDR3 length equals 14 residues. Trimming pared 6 bases from V and 7 bases from J, leaving 19 bases between. The CDR3 DNA is TGTGCCAGCAGAGCCTCGTGGGACGCGGGAGAGCAGTACTTC. This encodes CASRASWDAGEQYF.

V and J are TRBV12-5 and TRBJ2-7; 8 bases agree with TRBD1. J was trimmed by 4 bases and V by 2 bases; bases with no gene match: 16. The germline CDR1 and CDR2 sequences are LGHNT and FRNRAP. The CDR3 totals 18 residues. The CDR3 spells CASGLTVSDRGAGYEQYF. The CDR3 DNA reads TGTGCTAGTGGTTTGACTGTGTCTGACAGGGGCGCGGGTTACGAGCAGTACTTC.

The gene calls are TRBV20-1 and TRBJ2-2; perhaps TRBD2 as D (5 bases). V lost 3 bases and J 5 bases, leaving 10 bases between the germline ends. The CDR3 totals 13 residues. Per the germline V gene, CDR1 is DFQATT and CDR2 is SNEGSKA (reference sequence). This chain's CDR3 is CSARGVRTGELFF. DNA of the CDR3: TGCAGTGCTAGGGGAGTCCGAACCGGGGAGCTGTTTTTT.

This clonotype was counted between two and nine times. The rearrangement joins TRBV6-2 or TRBV6-3 to TRBJ2-5; 9 bases fit TRBD2. The V and J ends lost 0 bases and 2 bases, in that order; junction bases with no gene match: 10. CDR1 and CDR2 (germline): MNHEY, SVGEGT. There are 18 residues in the CDR3. CDR3 amino acids: CASSYSALAGIKQETQYF. CDR3 sequence (DNA): TGTGCCAGCAGTTACTCGGCCCTAGCGGGGATAAAACAAGAGACCCAGTACTTC.

This clonotype was detected only a few times. The junction does not match germline at one end; this may be a read error. The J gene is TRBJ2-1, the V gene TRBV9; 9 nucleotides line up with TRBD2. Germline CDR1 reads SGDLS; CDR2 reads YYNGEE. The CDR3 runs to 15 residues. This CDR3 reads CASTVRVAGVHEQFF. CDR3 DNA: TGTGCCAGCACCGTAAGGGTAGCGGGAGTACATGAGCAGTTCTTC. Looking up the rest from reference TRBV9 and TRBJ2-1 gives the full variable domain: DSGVTQTPKHLITATGQRVTLRCSPRSGDLSVYWYQQSLDQGLQFLIQYYNGEERAKGNILERFSAQQFPDLHSELNLSSLELGDSALYFCASTVRVAGVHEQFFGPGTRLTVL.

The rearrangement uses TRBV12-3 or TRBV12-4 and TRBJ1-2, with a tentative D call TRBD1 (5 bases). Trimming pared 1 base from V and 13 bases from J, leaving 16 bases between. CDR3 length: 13 amino acids. This chain's CDR3 is CASSLGAGPEPTF. CDR3 sequence (DNA): TGTGCCAGCAGTTTAGGGGCGGGGCCGGAACCCACCTTC.

The V gene is TRBV4-2, the J gene TRBJ1-2; D uncertain. The CDR3 has 15 amino acids. Trimming cost V 0 bases and J 0 bases, with 8 bases left between them. Germline V gene data show CDR1 as LGHNA and CDR2 as YNFKEQ. In nucleotides, the CDR3 is TGTGCCAGCAGCCAAGATTGGGAGACTAACTATGGCTACACCTTC. It codes for CASSQDWETNYGYTF.

This rearrangement joins TRBV21-1 to TRBJ1-6; the table's D call of TRBD1 was not tested on the DNA. TRBV21-1 has pseudogene status. This CDR3 region has 14 residues. CDR3 nucleotide sequence: TGTGCCAGCATCTGGACAGGGTATAATTCACCCCTCCACTTT. Encoded protein: CASIWTGYNSPLHF.

The chain links TRBV6-2 or TRBV6-3 to TRBJ2-1; D is unresolved. With 6 bases removed from V and 2 bases from J, the gap between germline ends came to 5 bases. The germline gives CDR1 MNHEY, CDR2 SVGEGT. This CDR3 has 12 residues. The CDR3 DNA reads as TGTGCCAGCAGCTGGACCTACAATGAGCAGTTCTTC. This gives the protein CASSWTYNEQFF.

The chain carries TRBV3-1 and TRBJ2-7, with D tentatively TRBD1 (6 bases). Germline CDR1 and CDR2: LGHDT and YNNKEL (reference sequence). The CDR3 is 15 residues long. Trimming took off 4 bases at V and 2 bases at J, with 15 bases between the two ends. The CDR3 is CASSLRTEVTYEQYF. CDR3 coding DNA: TGTGCCAGCAGCCTACGGACAGAAGTCACCTACGAGCAGTACTTC.

J is TRBJ2-1 and V is TRBV5-1; D gene uncertain. V shed 3 bases and J shed 6 bases, with 10 bases lying between them. CDR3 size: 13 residues. The germline V gene has CDR1 SGHRS and CDR2 YFSETQ. The CDR3 DNA is TGCGCCAGCAGCTCCAGGTACACCAATGAGCAGTTCTTC. This translates into CASSSRYTNEQFF.

This sequence joins TRBV5-1 and TRBJ1-1; tentatively, D is TRBD1 (5 bases). Germline values: CDR1 SGHRS, CDR2 YFSETQ. V dropped 4 bases and J dropped 5 bases, with 21 bases sitting between them. This CDR3 has 16 residues. The CDR3 here is CASSAPDGALGTEAFF. CDR3 nucleotides: TGCGCCAGCAGCGCCCCCGATGGGGCCTTGGGGACTGAAGCTTTCTTT.

The gene calls are TRBV5-5 and TRBJ1-1; D is unclear. Deletions cut 2 bases from V and 3 bases from J, with 17 bases between. CDR1 and CDR2 from the germline V gene are SGHKS and YYEKEE (reference sequence). The CDR3 extends over 16 amino acids. The CDR3 reads CASSLTTFPRDTEAFF. The CDR3 DNA reads TGTGCCAGCAGCTTAACGACATTTCCCAGAGACACTGAAGCTTTCTTT.